The clone carrying this T cell receptor (beta chain) was counted between two and nine times. Its antigen is currently unknown. The sample originates from a study of T-cell memory formation after mild COVID-19. Study in general: Most TCR clusters belonged to a single donor.

Study results and limitations: Nothing showed for sure that second-wave clones peaking on day 37 were SARS-CoV-2 specific.

One entry per CDR3 protein results from TCRdb running MiXCR on the 5' RACE reads. This table has about 400,000 distinct CDR3 sequences, about 25% appearing once. V was trimmed by 11 bases and J by 2 bases, leaving 17 bases between them. This CDR3 has 14 amino acids. The sequencing input was PBMCs or a T cell subset sorted from them (not recorded which). The V call is TRBV23-1, the J call TRBJ2-3, with a tentative D call TRBD1 (6 bases). TRBV23-1 is reported as an ORF; its role is uncertain. The receptor was derived from an adult woman who had mild COVID-19 (a few samples of this study predate the infection). Cell type and time point are not known. The CDR3 region is CAGTQGWFTDTQYF. CDR3 sequence (DNA): TGCGCCGGGACACAGGGTTGGTTCACAGATACGCAGTATTTT.